What follows are 22 T cell receptor beta chains derived from one specimen sequenced in a study of T cell repertoires in cytomegalovirus infection. TCRdb itself ran the reads through MiXCR, one entry per CDR3 protein. Counted here are about 920,000 distinct CDR3 sequences, around 32% occurring once; the ten biggest clones make up over 12%. Their recognized antigens are unknown. The sequences come from cultured CD8+ T cells from PBMCs, collected from culture after CMV antigen stimulation. The receptors here all came from a human donor in good health (CMV status not recorded). Some clones in this sample may be carry-over from other donors' samples.

This clonotype was picked up many times. V is TRBV12-3 or TRBV12-4 and J is TRBJ2-5; D remains unclear. The CDR3 totals 15 residues. Trimming shortened V by 5 bases and J by 1 base, and 14 bases separated the two germline ends. CDR3 DNA: TGTGCCAGCAGTCCAGCCTCAGGATCCCAAGAGACCCAGTACTTC. Its protein product is CASSPASGSQETQYF.

The chain uses TRBV27 and TRBJ1-1, with D unclear. CDR3 length: 13 residues. With 7 bases removed from V and 3 bases from J, the gap between germline ends came to 12 bases. Germline CDR1 MNHEY, CDR2 SMNVEV (reference sequence). The CDR3 loop reads CASTAGLYTEAFF. CDR3 nucleotide sequence: TGTGCCAGCACCGCCGGACTTTACACTGAAGCTTTCTTT.

Only a few counts were recorded for this clonotype. The J gene is TRBJ2-7, the V gene TRBV7-8, with D uncertain. V lost 0 bases and J 6 bases, leaving 9 bases between the germline ends. The CDR3 length is 13 residues. Germline lookup yields CDR1 SGHVS and CDR2 FQNEAQ. Here the CDR3 reads CASSLAPGGEQYF. The CDR3 DNA reads TGTGCCAGCAGCTTAGCGCCGGGTGGCGAGCAGTACTTC.

The table lists this clonotype with a few counts. This chain connects TRBV6-5 to TRBJ2-7; D uncertain. V was clipped by 0 bases and J by 3 bases, with 15 bases between them. In germline, CDR1 is MNHEY, CDR2 SVGAGI. The CDR3 runs to 16 residues. The CDR3 DNA reads as TGTGCCAGCAGTTACTCGAGTAATCGCCCTGTCTACGAGCAGTACTTC. Its protein product is CASSYSSNRPVYEQYF.

Note on this clonotype: A much bigger clone sits one base away, suggesting this may be a read error. The chain employs TRBV7-2 and TRBJ1-2; the D is unclear. Germline CDR1 is SGHTA and CDR2 is FQGNSA. The CDR3 is 14 residues long. CDR3 sequence reads: CANSLDTVAYGYTF. CDR3 bases: TGTGCCAACAGCTTAGACACTGTAGCCTATGGCTACACCTTC.

The chain joins TRBV2 to TRBJ2-3; unclear D gene. The CDR3 runs 8 residues. With 8 bases removed from V and 11 bases from J, the gap between germline ends came to 5 bases. Germline CDR1 reads SNHLY; CDR2 reads FYNNEI. The CDR3 nucleotides are TGTGCCAGCTTAGTGCAGTATTTT. This codes for CASLVQYF.

This clonotype was detected ten times or more. J is TRBJ2-1 and V is TRBV6-5; tentatively, D is TRBD2 (6 bases). With 6 bases removed from V and 2 bases from J, the gap between germline ends came to 11 bases. From germline, CDR1 is MNHEY and CDR2 SVGAGI. This CDR3 has 14 residues. This CDR3 is CASSYGGPYNEQFF. Written as DNA, the CDR3 is TGTGCCAGCAGCTACGGGGGACCCTACAATGAGCAGTTCTTC.

The gene calls are TRBV11-2 and TRBJ2-1; TRBD1 agrees at 9 bases. The V segment lost 1 base and the J segment 5 bases; nucleotides outside the gene matches: 6. Germline CDR1 SGHAT, CDR2 FQNNGV. This CDR3 spans 16 amino acids. CDR3 sequence reads: CASSLVLTGGNNEQFF. DNA of the CDR3: TGTGCCAGCAGCTTAGTCCTGACAGGGGGAAACAATGAGCAGTTCTTC. Combining the CDR3 with reference TRBV11-2 and TRBJ2-1 gives the whole variable domain EAGVAQSPRYKIIEKRQSVAFWCNPISGHATLYWYQQILGQGPKLLIQFQNNGVVDDSQLPKDRFSAERLKGVDSTLKIQPAKLEDSAVYLCASSLVLTGGNNEQFFGPGTRLTVL.

A few counts support this clonotype. The DNA of the CDR3 is TGCGCCAGCAGCCAAGACTCGTCGGGACTTCTCGAGCAGTACGTC. Its translation: CASSQDSSGLLEQYV. J is TRBJ2-7 and V is TRBV4-3; D may be TRBD2 (6 bases). The germline V and J ends were trimmed by 0 bases and 6 bases, with 15 bases remaining between them. Germline V gene lookup returns CDR1 LGHNA and CDR2 YSLEER. The CDR3 is 15 residues long.

This clonotype has a handful of counts. The CDR3 reads CASMTVLGSNQPQHF. CDR3 nucleotides: TGTGCCAGTATGACAGTGCTCGGGAGCAATCAGCCCCAGCATTTT. This chain uses TRBV19 with TRBJ1-5; D is perhaps TRBD1 (5 bases). The CDR3 sequence is 15 residues long. CDR1 is LNHDA, CDR2 SQIVND, per germline (reference sequence). The germline V and J ends were trimmed by 7 bases and 1 base, with 14 bases remaining between them.

This rearrangement joins TRBV6-6 to TRBJ2-2; possibly TRBD1 or TRBD2 for D (5 bases each). Trimming removed 3 bases at V and 1 base at J, with 12 bases between. Per the germline V gene, CDR1 is MNHNY and CDR2 is SVGAGI (reference sequence). This CDR3 spans 16 amino acids. The CDR3 loop reads CASSYLGPLNTGELFF. The DNA for the CDR3 is TGTGCCAGCAGTTATTTGGGACCCCTGAACACCGGGGAGCTGTTTTTT.

This clonotype was found many times. V usage is TRBV7-2 and J usage is TRBJ1-1; 9 nucleotides line up with TRBD1. CDR3 length: 15 amino acids. J lost 10 bases, V lost 3 bases, and 12 bases had no gene match. Germline lookup yields CDR1 SGHTA and CDR2 FQGNSA. CDR3 DNA sequence: TGTGCCAGCAGCTTTACCGGGACAGGGATCCAAACAGCTTTCTTT. Residues: CASSFTGTGIQTAFF.

The chain joins TRBV9 to TRBJ2-5; D unresolved. This CDR3 is 12 amino acids long. V lost 0 bases and J 4 bases, leaving 4 bases between the germline ends. The germline V gene encodes CDR1 SGDLS and CDR2 YYNGEE. The CDR3 reads CASSVVGETQYF. The CDR3 DNA sequence: TGTGCCAGCAGCGTAGTTGGAGAGACCCAGTACTTC.

This clonotype was counted only a few times. CDR3 DNA: TGTGCCAGCAGCCCCGGGACGTATGAAAAACTGTTTTTT. Translation gives CASSPGTYEKLFF. The rearrangement uses TRBV6-5 and TRBJ1-4; possibly TRBD1 for D (5 bases). The CDR3 extends over 13 amino acids. Per germline, CDR1 MNHEY and CDR2 SVGAGI. Trimming stripped 6 bases from V and 6 bases from J, with 11 bases between.

This clonotype was seen ten or more times. This CDR3 is CASSPRSGVYSNQPQHF. The CDR3 DNA sequence: TGTGCCAGTAGCCCCCGCAGCGGGGTCTATAGCAATCAGCCCCAGCATTTT. The V call is TRBV19, the J call TRBJ1-5; no clear D gene. The germline gives CDR1 LNHDA, CDR2 SQIVND (reference sequence). With 6 bases removed from V and 0 bases from J, the gap between germline ends came to 18 bases. The CDR3 contains 17 residues.

This clonotype was observed once. This chain joins TRBV4-1 and TRBJ2-5, with TRBD1 matching over 9 bases. The CDR3 has 15 amino acids. The V segment lost 4 bases and the J segment 2 bases; nucleotides outside the gene matches: 5. Germline loops: CDR1 MGHRA, CDR2 YSYEKL. The DNA for the CDR3 is TGCGCCAGCAGCCCAGTGGGACAGGGACAAGAGACCCAGTACTTC. Translated, it gives CASSPVGQGQETQYF.

There are many counts of this clonotype. The chain carries TRBV7-6 and TRBJ2-7; 7 nucleotides line up with TRBD1. The germline V gene has CDR1 SGHVS and CDR2 FNYEAQ. J lost 2 bases, V lost 3 bases, and 4 bases had no gene match. CDR3 length equals 14 residues. Here the CDR3 DNA reads TGTGCCAGCAGCTTTCAGGGACAGACCTACGAGCAGTACTTC. It translates to CASSFQGQTYEQYF. Supplemented by reference TRBV7-6 and TRBJ2-7, the full variable domain reads GAGVSQSPRYKVTKRGQDVALRCDPISGHVSLYWYRQALGQGPEFLTYFNYEAQQDKSGLPNDRFSAERPEGSISTLTIQRTEQRDSAMYRCASSFQGQTYEQYFGPGTRLTVT.

V usage is TRBV6-2 or TRBV6-3 and J usage is TRBJ1-5; D perhaps matches TRBD1 (6 bases). The V gene lost 2 bases and the J gene lost 6 bases, with 14 bases spanning the gap. Per germline, CDR1 MNHEY and CDR2 SVGEGT. This CDR3 comprises 15 residues. The CDR3 sequence is CASSYSRGRGQPQHF. CDR3 coding DNA: TGTGCCAGCAGTTACAGCAGGGGCCGGGGTCAGCCCCAGCATTTT.

The V call is TRBV2, the J call TRBJ2-7, with 8 bases lining up with TRBD2. The V gene end was trimmed by 7 bases and the J gene end by 1 base; junction bases not matched to a gene: 3. CDR1 SNHLY and CDR2 FYNNEI come from the germline V gene. The CDR3 contains 13 residues. The CDR3 loop reads CASILAESYEQYF. CDR3 DNA: TGTGCCAGCATACTAGCGGAGTCCTACGAGCAGTACTTC.

The chain employs TRBV28 and TRBJ2-3, with TRBD1 matching over 10 bases. The germline gives CDR1 MDHEN, CDR2 SYDVKM. J lost 3 bases, V lost 8 bases, and 8 bases had no gene match. The CDR3 extends over 15 amino acids. The CDR3 DNA follows: TGTGCCAGCGGGACAGGGGTTTTAGATACAGATACGCAGTATTTT. As protein: CASGTGVLDTDTQYF.

This clonotype was seen only a few times. J is TRBJ1-2 and V is TRBV12-3 or TRBV12-4, with D tentatively TRBD1 (6 bases). The CDR3 contains 17 residues. The V end lost 2 bases, the J end lost 7 bases, and 23 bases lay between the germline ends. This CDR3 reads CASSLNPGGGSVGGYTF. The CDR3 DNA sequence: TGTGCCAGCAGTTTAAACCCCGGAGGGGGTTCGGTTGGTGGCTACACCTTC.

This clonotype was detected a few times. The chain recombines TRBV11-2 with TRBJ1-5; D uncertain. CDR3 length equals 13 residues. Germline assignment: CDR1 SGHAT and CDR2 FQNNGV. The ends were cut back, 1 base at V and 10 bases at J, with 11 bases in the middle. CDR3 coding DNA: TGTGCCAGCAGCTTAGGATCTAAATCTCCCCAGCATTTT. Amino acid sequence: CASSLGSKSPQHF. Filled out from reference TRBV11-2 and TRBJ1-5, the complete variable domain reads EAGVAQSPRYKIIEKRQSVAFWCNPISGHATLYWYQQILGQGPKLLIQFQNNGVVDDSQLPKDRFSAERLKGVDSTLKIQPAKLEDSAVYLCASSLGSKSPQHFGDGTRLSIL.